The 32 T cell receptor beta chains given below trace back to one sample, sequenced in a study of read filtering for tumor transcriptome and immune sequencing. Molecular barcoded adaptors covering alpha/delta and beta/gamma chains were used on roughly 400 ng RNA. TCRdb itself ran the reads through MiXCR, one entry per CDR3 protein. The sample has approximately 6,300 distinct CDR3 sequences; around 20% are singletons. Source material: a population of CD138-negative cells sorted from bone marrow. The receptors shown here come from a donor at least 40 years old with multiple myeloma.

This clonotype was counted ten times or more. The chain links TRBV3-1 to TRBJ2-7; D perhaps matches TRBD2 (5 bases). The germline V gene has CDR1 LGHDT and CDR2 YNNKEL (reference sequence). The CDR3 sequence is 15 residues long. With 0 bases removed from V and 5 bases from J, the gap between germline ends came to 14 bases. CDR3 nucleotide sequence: TGTGCCAGCAGCCAAGACGTTAGAGGGATCCACGAGCAGTACTTC. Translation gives CASSQDVRGIHEQYF.

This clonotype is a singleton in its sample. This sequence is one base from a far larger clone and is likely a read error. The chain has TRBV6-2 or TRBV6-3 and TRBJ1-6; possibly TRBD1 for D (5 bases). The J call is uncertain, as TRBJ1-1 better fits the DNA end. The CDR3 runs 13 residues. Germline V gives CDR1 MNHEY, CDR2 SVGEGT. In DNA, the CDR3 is TGTGCCAGCAGCGGTGAGGGGCTGACTGAAGCTTTCTTT. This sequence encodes CASSGEGLTEAFF.

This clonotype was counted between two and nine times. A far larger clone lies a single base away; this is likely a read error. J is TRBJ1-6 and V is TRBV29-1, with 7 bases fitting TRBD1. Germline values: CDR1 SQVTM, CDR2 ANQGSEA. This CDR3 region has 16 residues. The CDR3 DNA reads TGCAGCGCCAAGCCAGGGGGATCCGGGGTGAACACTGAAGTTTTCTTT. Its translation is CSAKPGGSGVNTEVFF.

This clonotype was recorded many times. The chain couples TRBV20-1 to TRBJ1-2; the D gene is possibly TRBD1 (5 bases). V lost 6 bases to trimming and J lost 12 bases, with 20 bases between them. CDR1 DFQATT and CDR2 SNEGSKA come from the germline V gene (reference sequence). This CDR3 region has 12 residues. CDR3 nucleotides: TGCAGTGCCCGGAGGGGCCCACTCTCACACACCTTC. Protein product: CSARRGPLSHTF.

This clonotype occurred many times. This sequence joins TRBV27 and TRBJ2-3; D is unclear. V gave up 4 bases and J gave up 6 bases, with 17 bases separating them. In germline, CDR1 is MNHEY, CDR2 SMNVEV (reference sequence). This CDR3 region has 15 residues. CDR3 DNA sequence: TGTGCCAGCAGTTCTCCCCTGGGGTATATGGATACGCAGTATTTT. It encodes CASSSPLGYMDTQYF.

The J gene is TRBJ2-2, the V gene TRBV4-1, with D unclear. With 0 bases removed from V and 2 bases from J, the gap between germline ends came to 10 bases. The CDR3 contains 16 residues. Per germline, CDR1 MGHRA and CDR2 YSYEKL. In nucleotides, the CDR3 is TGCGCCAGCAGCCAAGATATCCTCCTAAACACCGGGGAGCTGTTTTTT. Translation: CASSQDILLNTGELFF.

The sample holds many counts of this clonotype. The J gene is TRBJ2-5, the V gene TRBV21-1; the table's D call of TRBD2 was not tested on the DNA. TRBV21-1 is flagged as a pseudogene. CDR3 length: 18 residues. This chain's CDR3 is CASSSLRAGKARSETQYF. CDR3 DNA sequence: TGTGCCAGCAGCAGCCTCCGTGCGGGAAAGGCAAGGTCAGAGACCCAGTACTTC.

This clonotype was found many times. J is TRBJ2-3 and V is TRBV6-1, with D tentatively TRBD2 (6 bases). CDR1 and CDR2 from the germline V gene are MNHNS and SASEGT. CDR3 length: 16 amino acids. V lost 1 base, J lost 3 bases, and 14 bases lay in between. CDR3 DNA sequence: TGTGCCAGCAGTGAAGAGGAACTAGCTTGGACAGATACGCAGTATTTT. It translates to CASSEEELAWTDTQYF.

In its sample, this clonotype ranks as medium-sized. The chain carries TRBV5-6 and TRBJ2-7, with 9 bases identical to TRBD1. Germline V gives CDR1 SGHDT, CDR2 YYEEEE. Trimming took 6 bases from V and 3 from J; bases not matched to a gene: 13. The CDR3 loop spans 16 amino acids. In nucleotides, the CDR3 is TGTGCCAGCACCGCCGTCGGACAGGGGAGGCACTACGAGCAGTACTTC. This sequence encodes CASTAVGQGRHYEQYF. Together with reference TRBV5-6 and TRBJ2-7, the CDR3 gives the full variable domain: DAGVTQSPTHLIKTRGQQVTLRCSPKSGHDTVSWYQQALGQGPQFIFQYYEEEERQRGNFPDRFSGHQFPNYSSELNVNALLLGDSALYLCASTAVGQGRHYEQYFGPGTRLTVT.

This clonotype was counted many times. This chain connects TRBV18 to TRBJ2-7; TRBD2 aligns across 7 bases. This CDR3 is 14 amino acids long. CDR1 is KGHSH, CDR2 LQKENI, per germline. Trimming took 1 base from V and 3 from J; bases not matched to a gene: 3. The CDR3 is CASSPRGGDYEQYF. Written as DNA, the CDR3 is TGTGCCAGCTCACCACGTGGGGGGGACTACGAGCAGTACTTC.

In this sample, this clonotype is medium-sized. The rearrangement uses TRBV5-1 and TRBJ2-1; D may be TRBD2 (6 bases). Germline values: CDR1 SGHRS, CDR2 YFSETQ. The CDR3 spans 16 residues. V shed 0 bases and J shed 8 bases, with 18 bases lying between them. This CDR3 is CASSLEVVRRVDEQFF. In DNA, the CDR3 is TGCGCCAGCAGCTTGGAGGTGGTCCGGAGGGTCGATGAGCAGTTCTTC.

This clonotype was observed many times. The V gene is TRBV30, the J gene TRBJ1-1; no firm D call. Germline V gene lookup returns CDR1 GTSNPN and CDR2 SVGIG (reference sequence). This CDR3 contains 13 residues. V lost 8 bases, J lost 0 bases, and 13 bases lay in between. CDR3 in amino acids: CAPRPHMNTEAFF. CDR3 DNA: TGTGCCCCAAGGCCGCATATGAACACTGAAGCTTTCTTT.

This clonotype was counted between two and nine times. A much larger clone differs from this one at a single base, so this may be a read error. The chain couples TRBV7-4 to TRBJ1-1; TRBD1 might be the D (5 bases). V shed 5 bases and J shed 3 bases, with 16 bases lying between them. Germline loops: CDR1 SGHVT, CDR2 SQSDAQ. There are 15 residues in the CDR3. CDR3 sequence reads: CASSHLGAMDTEAFF. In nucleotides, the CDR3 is TGTGCCAGCAGCCACCTCGGGGCCATGGACACTGAAGCTTTCTTT.

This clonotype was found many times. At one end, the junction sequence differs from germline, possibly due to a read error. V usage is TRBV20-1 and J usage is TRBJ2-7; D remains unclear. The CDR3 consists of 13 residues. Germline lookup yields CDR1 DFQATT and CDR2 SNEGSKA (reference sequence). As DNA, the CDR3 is TGCAGTGCCAGAGGTACGGTCAGCTACGAGCAGTACTTC. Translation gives CSARGTVSYEQYF.

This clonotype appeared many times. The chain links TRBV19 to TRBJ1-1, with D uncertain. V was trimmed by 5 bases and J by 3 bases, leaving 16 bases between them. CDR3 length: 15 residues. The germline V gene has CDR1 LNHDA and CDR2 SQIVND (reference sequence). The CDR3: CASSAAPGGYTEAFF. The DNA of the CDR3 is TGTGCCAGTAGTGCCGCCCCGGGAGGATACACTGAAGCTTTCTTT. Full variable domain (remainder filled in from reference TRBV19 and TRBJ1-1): DGGITQSPKYLFRKEGQNVTLSCEQNLNHDAMYWYRQDPGQGLRLIYYSQIVNDFQKGDIAEGYSVSREKKESFPLTVTSAQKNPTAFYLCASSAAPGGYTEAFFGQGTRLTVV.

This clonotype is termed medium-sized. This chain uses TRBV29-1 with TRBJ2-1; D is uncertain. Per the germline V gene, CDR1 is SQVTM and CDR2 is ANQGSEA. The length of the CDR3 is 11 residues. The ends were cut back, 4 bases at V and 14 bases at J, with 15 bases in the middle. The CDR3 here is CSVGEPAREFF. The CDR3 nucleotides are TGCAGCGTTGGTGAACCCGCTAGGGAGTTCTTC.

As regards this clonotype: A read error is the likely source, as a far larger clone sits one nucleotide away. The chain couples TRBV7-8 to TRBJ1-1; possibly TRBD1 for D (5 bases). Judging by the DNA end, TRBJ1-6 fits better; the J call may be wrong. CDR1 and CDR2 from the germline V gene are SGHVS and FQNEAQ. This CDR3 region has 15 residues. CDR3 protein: CASGLRDRNNSPLHF. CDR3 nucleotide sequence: TGTGCCAGCGGCTTACGGGACCGAAATAATTCACCCCTCCACTTT.

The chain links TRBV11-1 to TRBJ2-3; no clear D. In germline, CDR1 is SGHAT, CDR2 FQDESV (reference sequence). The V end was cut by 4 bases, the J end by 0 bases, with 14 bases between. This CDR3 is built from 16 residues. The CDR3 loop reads CASSSGVSTSTDTQYF. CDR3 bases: TGTGCCAGCAGCTCAGGTGTCAGTACTAGCACAGATACGCAGTATTTT.

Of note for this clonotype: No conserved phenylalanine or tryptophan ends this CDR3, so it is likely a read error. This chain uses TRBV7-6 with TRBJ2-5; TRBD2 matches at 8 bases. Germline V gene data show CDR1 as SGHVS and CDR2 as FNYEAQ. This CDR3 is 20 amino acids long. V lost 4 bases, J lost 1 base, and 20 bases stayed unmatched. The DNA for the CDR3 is TGTGCCAGCAGCTCCCAAGTACCGGGACTTGCGGGGGGACGCCAAGAGACCCAGTACTCC. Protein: CASSSQVPGLAGGRQETQYS.

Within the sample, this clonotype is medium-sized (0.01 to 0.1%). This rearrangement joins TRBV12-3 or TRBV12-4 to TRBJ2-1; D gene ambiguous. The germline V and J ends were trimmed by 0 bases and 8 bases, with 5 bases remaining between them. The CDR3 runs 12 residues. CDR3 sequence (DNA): TGTGCCAGCAGTTTAGCTAATGATGAGCAGTTCTTC. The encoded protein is CASSLANDEQFF.

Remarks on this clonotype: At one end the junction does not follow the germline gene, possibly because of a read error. The DNA of the CDR3 is TGCAGTGCTAGAGATCGGGACACTGGCTACGGGCAGTACTTC. Its protein product is CSARDRDTGYGQYF. This chain uses TRBV20-1 with TRBJ2-7; possible D gene TRBD1, 6 bases. There are 14 residues in the CDR3. The germline gives CDR1 DFQATT, CDR2 SNEGSKA (reference sequence).

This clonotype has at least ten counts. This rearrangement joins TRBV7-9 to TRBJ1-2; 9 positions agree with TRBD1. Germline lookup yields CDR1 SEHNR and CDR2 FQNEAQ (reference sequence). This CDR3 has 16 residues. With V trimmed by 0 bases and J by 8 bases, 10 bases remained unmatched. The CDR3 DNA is TGTGCCAGCAGCTTAGCGGGGGACAGGGTTTCGAGAGGCTACACCTTC. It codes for CASSLAGDRVSRGYTF.

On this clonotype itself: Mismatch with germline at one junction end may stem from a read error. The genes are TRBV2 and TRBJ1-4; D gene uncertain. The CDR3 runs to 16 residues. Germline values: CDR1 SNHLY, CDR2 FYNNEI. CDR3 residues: CASTLGLFATNERLFF. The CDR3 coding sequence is TGTGCCAGCACCTTAGGACTTTTTGCAACTAATGAAAGACTGTTTTTT.

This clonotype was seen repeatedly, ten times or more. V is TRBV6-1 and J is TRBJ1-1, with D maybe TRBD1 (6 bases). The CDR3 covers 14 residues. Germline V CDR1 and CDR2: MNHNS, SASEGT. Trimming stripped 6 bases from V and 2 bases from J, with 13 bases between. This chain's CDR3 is CASRAGAVNTEAFF. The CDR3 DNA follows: TGTGCCAGCAGGGCGGGGGCGGTTAACACTGAAGCTTTCTTT.

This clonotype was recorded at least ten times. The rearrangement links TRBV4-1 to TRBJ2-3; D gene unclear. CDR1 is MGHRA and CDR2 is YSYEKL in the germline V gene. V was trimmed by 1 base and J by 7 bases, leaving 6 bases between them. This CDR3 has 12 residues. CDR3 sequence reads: CASSQVRNTQYF. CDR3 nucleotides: TGCGCCAGCAGCCAAGTGAGAAATACGCAGTATTTT.

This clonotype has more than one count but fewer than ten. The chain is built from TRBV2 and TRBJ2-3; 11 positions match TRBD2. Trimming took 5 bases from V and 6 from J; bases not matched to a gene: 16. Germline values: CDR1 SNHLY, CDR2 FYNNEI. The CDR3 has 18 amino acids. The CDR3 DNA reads TGTGCCAGCAGTACCCGCCGACCGATGACTAGCGGGGAGGATACGCAGTATTTT. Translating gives CASSTRRPMTSGEDTQYF. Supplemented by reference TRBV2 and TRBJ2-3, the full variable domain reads EPEVTQTPSHQVTQMGQEVILRCVPISNHLYFYWYRQILGQKVEFLVSFYNNEISEKSEIFDDQFSVERPDGSNFTLKIRSTKLEDSAMYFCASSTRRPMTSGEDTQYFGPGTRLTVL.

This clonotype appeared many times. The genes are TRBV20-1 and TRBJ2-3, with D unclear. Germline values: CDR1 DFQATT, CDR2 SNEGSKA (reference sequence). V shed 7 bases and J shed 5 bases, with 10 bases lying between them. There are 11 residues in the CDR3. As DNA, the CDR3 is TGCAGTGAGGAAGTGGTAGATACGCAGTATTTT. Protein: CSEEVVDTQYF.

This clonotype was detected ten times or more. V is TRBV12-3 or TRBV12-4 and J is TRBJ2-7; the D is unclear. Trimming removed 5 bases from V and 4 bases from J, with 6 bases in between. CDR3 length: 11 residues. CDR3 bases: TGTGCCAGCAGTGCGCTATACGAGCAGTACTTC. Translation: CASSALYEQYF.

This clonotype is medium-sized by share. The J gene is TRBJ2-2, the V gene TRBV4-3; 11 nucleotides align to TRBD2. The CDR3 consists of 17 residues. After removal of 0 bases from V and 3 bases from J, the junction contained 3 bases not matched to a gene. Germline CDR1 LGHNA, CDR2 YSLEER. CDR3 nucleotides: TGCGCCAGCAGCCAAGACCCTAGCGGGGGGTACACCGGGGAGCTGTTTTTT. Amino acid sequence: CASSQDPSGGYTGELFF.

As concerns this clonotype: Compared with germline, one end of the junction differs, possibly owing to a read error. The CDR3 sequence: CASSLRGISNEQLF. The DNA for the CDR3 is TGTGCCAGCAGCTTACGCGGGATTAGCAATGAGCAGCTCTTC. The chain employs TRBV7-9 and TRBJ2-1, with a weak D call TRBD2 (6 bases). Germline V gene lookup returns CDR1 SEHNR and CDR2 FQNEAQ (reference sequence). The CDR3 is made up of 14 amino acids. The full variable domain, rest sourced from reference TRBV7-9 and TRBJ2-1, is DTGVSQNPRHKITKRGQNVTFRCDPISEHNRLYWYRQTLGQGPEFLTYFQNEAQLEKSRLLSDRFSAERPKGSFSTLEIQRTEQGDSAMYLCASSLRGISNEQLFGPGTRLTVL.

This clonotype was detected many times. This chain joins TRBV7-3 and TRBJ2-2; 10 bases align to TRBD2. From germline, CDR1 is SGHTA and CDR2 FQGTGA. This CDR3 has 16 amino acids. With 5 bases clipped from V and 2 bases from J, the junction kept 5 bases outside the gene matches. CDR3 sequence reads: CASSPTSGANTGELFF. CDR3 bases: TGTGCCAGCAGCCCAACTAGCGGGGCCAACACCGGGGAGCTGTTTTTT.

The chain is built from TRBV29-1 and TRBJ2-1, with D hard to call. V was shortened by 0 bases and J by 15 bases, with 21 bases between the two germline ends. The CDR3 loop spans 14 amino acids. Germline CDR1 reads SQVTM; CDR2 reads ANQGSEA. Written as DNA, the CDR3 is TGCAGCGTTGAAGATGTCAATTACTACAATGAGTGGTTCTTC. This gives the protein CSVEDVNYYNEWFF.